Below are 29 T cell receptor beta chains sequenced from a single sample in a study of early T cells in non-severe SARS-CoV-2 infection. Each CDR3 protein gets one entry after TCRdb re-called the 5' RACE reads with MiXCR. This sample has 85,000 to 100,000 distinct CDR3 sequences; around 10% occur once, and the top ten carry 4.5% to 5.5%. Sequencing used whole blood. The receptors were gathered from an adult who was a healthcare worker with PCR-confirmed SARS-CoV-2 infection or an uninfected control (not recorded which).

This clonotype was seen repeatedly, ten times or more. The rearrangement joins TRBV7-9 to TRBJ2-7; no clear D gene. The CDR3 has 12 amino acids. CDR1 is SEHNR, CDR2 FQNEAQ, per germline (reference sequence). Trimming stripped 5 bases from V and 1 base from J, with 6 bases between. CDR3 DNA: TGTGCCAGCAGCCTCAATTCCTACGAGCAGTACTTC. Translating it yields CASSLNSYEQYF.

In its sample, this clonotype was seen a few times. J is TRBJ1-2 and V is TRBV28; no definite D call. Trimming cost V 3 bases and J 6 bases, with 17 bases left between them. Germline V gene sequence: CDR1 MDHEN, CDR2 SYDVKM. The CDR3 is 15 amino acids. The DNA for the CDR3 is TGTGCCAGCAGTTTCCCCCGAGGCGGGAGGGATGGCTACACCTTC. It codes for CASSFPRGGRDGYTF.

This clonotype was observed many times. This chain links TRBV2 with TRBJ1-1; 7 nucleotides line up with TRBD1. The V gene end was trimmed by 5 bases and the J gene end by 4 bases; junction bases not matched to a gene: 7. This CDR3 contains 14 residues. Germline V gene data show CDR1 as SNHLY and CDR2 as FYNNEI. For the CDR3, the DNA is TGTGCCAGCAGTTCTGACAGGGCCACCACTGAAGCTTTCTTT. This codes for CASSSDRATTEAFF.

Points on this clonotype: This clone may be a read error of a much larger clone one base away. The chain recombines TRBV7-6 with TRBJ1-2, with a weak D call TRBD1 (6 bases). Germline CDR1 and CDR2: SGHVS and FNYEAQ. This CDR3 has 17 amino acids. V was cut by 4 bases and J by 9 bases, with 27 bases left in between. The CDR3 protein is CASSSGQTAPFWNSYTF. The CDR3 DNA sequence: TGTGCCAGCAGCTCCGGACAGACCGCGCCCTTCTGGAACAGCTACACCTTC.

This clonotype was recorded many times. The CDR3 loop reads CASAGRRNRMNTEAFF. CDR3 nucleotide sequence: TGTGCCAGCGCCGGACGGAGAAATCGAATGAACACTGAAGCTTTCTTT. The V and J genes are TRBV2 and TRBJ1-1; D gene ambiguous. CDR3 size: 16 residues. CDR1 SNHLY and CDR2 FYNNEI come from the germline V gene. V was trimmed by 8 bases and J by 0 bases, leaving 19 bases between them.

This clonotype was found once. The chain links TRBV6-5 to TRBJ2-1; 7 nucleotides match TRBD1. CDR1 is MNHEY, CDR2 SVGAGI, per germline. The V segment lost 6 bases and the J segment 1 base; nucleotides outside the gene matches: 9. CDR3 length: 16 residues. In DNA form, the CDR3 reads TGTGCCAGCAGACAGAGGGACAGTCGTTCCTACAATGAGCAGTTCTTC. Translated: CASRQRDSRSYNEQFF.

This clonotype was seen more than once but under ten times. The V call is TRBV6-5, the J call TRBJ2-5, with a weak D call TRBD2 (7 bases). From germline, CDR1 is MNHEY and CDR2 SVGAGI. The CDR3 runs 14 residues. V lost 2 bases and J 4 bases, leaving 11 bases between the germline ends. CDR3 sequence (DNA): TGTGCCAGCAGTTACATGGGAGGGGGAGAGACCCAGTACTTC. Translating it yields CASSYMGGGETQYF.

This clonotype was seen at least ten times. The chain links TRBV29-1 to TRBJ2-3; the D gene is possibly TRBD2 (6 bases). There are 14 residues in the CDR3. V gave up 3 bases and J gave up 0 bases, with 10 bases separating them. CDR1 SQVTM and CDR2 ANQGSEA come from the germline V gene. In DNA, the CDR3 is TGCAGCGTTGATGCGGGACCCAGCACAGATACGCAGTATTTT. Translated, it gives CSVDAGPSTDTQYF.

This clonotype was detected many times. The chain uses TRBV24-1 and TRBJ2-1; D not resolved. Per germline, CDR1 KGHDR and CDR2 SFDVKD. CDR3 length: 19 amino acids. Deletions cut 0 bases from V and 4 bases from J, with 21 bases between. The CDR3 nucleotides read TGTGCCACCAGTGATTTGAAAGAAGGGTCAGCGCGTCCGTACAATGAGCAGTTCTTC. Translated, it gives CATSDLKEGSARPYNEQFF.

This clonotype has a handful of counts. The CDR3 nucleotides read TGTGCCAGCTCACCACCTCGGGCAGGCTCCTACAATGAGCAGTTCTTC. It specifies CASSPPRAGSYNEQFF. V and J are TRBV18 and TRBJ2-1, with unresolved D. This CDR3 region has 16 residues. Trimming took off 0 bases at V and 0 bases at J, with 9 bases between the two ends. Germline CDR1 reads KGHSH; CDR2 reads LQKENI.

Many counts were recorded for this clonotype. The rearrangement joins TRBV29-1 to TRBJ2-1; 10 bases fit TRBD1. V was clipped by 4 bases and J by 1 base; unmatched bases: 4. The CDR3 length is 15 residues. Germline V CDR1 and CDR2: SQVTM, ANQGSEA. CDR3 sequence: CSVVGTGDSYNEQFF. The CDR3 region has the DNA TGCAGCGTTGTGGGGACAGGGGATTCCTACAATGAGCAGTTCTTC.

This clonotype was counted only a few times. The genes are TRBV5-1 and TRBJ1-5; D gene uncertain. CDR1 is SGHRS and CDR2 is YFSETQ in the germline V gene. V was pared by 0 bases and J by 9 bases, with 10 bases between. The CDR3 extends over 13 amino acids. The CDR3 nucleotides are TGCGCCAGCAGCTTGGCGGGGAGCTGGCCCCAGCATTTT. Translation gives CASSLAGSWPQHF. Full variable domain (missing parts from reference TRBV5-1 and TRBJ1-5): KAGVTQTPRYLIKTRGQQVTLSCSPISGHRSVSWYQQTPGQGLQFLFEYFSETQRNKGNFPGRFSGRQFSNSRSEMNVSTLELGDSALYLCASSLAGSWPQHFGDGTRLSIL.

At least ten counts were recorded for this clonotype. The CDR3 spells CASSLGISGDGQPQHF. CDR3 coding DNA: TGCGCCAGCAGCTTGGGCATCTCGGGGGATGGGCAGCCCCAGCATTTT. V and J are TRBV5-1 and TRBJ1-5, with a weak D call TRBD1 (5 bases). The CDR3 loop spans 16 amino acids. V was pared by 0 bases and J by 7 bases, with 17 bases between. The germline CDR1 and CDR2 sequences are SGHRS and YFSETQ. The full variable domain, with the rest looked up from reference TRBV5-1 and TRBJ1-5, is KAGVTQTPRYLIKTRGQQVTLSCSPISGHRSVSWYQQTPGQGLQFLFEYFSETQRNKGNFPGRFSGRQFSNSRSEMNVSTLELGDSALYLCASSLGISGDGQPQHFGDGTRLSIL.

The chain combines TRBV20-1 with TRBJ1-6; 9 bases fit TRBD1. Losses at the gene ends were 2 bases for V and 13 bases for J; bases not matched to a gene: 18. Germline V gene data show CDR1 as DFQATT and CDR2 as SNEGSKA (reference sequence). This CDR3 contains 17 residues. The CDR3 reads CSARRRTGAYLLYPLHF. The CDR3 DNA follows: TGCAGTGCTAGAAGACGGACAGGGGCCTACCTCTTATATCCCCTCCACTTT.

The gene calls are TRBV2 and TRBJ2-5; perhaps TRBD1 as D (6 bases). The germline CDR1 and CDR2 sequences are SNHLY and FYNNEI. V was cut by 3 bases and J by 5 bases, with 13 bases left in between. The CDR3 length is 14 residues. The CDR3 coding sequence is TGTGCCAGCAGTGATACAGGGAGCAGGGAGACCCAGTACTTC. This translates into CASSDTGSRETQYF.

This clonotype was detected a few times. The rearrangement uses TRBV5-1 and TRBJ1-1; D ambiguous. The V end was cut by 4 bases, the J end by 4 bases, with 11 bases between. This CDR3 is 13 amino acids long. The V gene's germline CDR1 is SGHRS and CDR2 YFSETQ. The CDR3 sequence: CASSRGLGTEAFF. The CDR3 DNA reads TGCGCCAGCAGCCGCGGGCTAGGCACTGAAGCTTTCTTT.

This clonotype was seen only a few times. The V call is TRBV19, the J call TRBJ2-7, with a possible D match to TRBD1 (5 bases). Germline CDR1 LNHDA, CDR2 SQIVND (reference sequence). Trimming took 9 bases from V and 1 from J, leaving 13 bases between them. This CDR3 spans 13 amino acids. This CDR3 is CASSAGISYEQYF. The CDR3 DNA follows: TGTGCCAGCTCAGCAGGGATATCCTACGAGCAGTACTTC.

The chain uses TRBV6-6 and TRBJ2-7; no clear D gene. Between the trimmed V and J ends, which lost 6 bases and 7 bases, there was a span of 13 bases. The V gene's germline CDR1 is MNHNY and CDR2 SVGAGI (reference sequence). This CDR3 contains 12 residues. The CDR3 here is CASRTDTREQYF. DNA of the CDR3: TGTGCCAGCAGGACTGACACAAGGGAGCAGTACTTC.

This clonotype was recorded many times. This chain links TRBV12-3 or TRBV12-4 with TRBJ1-2, with D perhaps TRBD1 (6 bases). The V and J ends lost 3 bases and 3 bases respectively, with 8 bases between them. The CDR3 covers 13 residues. The CDR3 bases are TGTGCCAGCAGTTTCTGGACAGACTATGGCTACACCTTC. As protein: CASSFWTDYGYTF.

This clonotype was found a few times. V is TRBV7-3 and J is TRBJ1-1, with TRBD1 matching 9 bases. V was pared by 10 bases and J by 0 bases, with 3 bases of the junction left unmatched. The germline gives CDR1 SGHTA, CDR2 FQGTGA. CDR3 length: 13 residues. CDR3 sequence: CATGQGMNTEAFF. The CDR3, as DNA: TGTGCCACCGGACAGGGGATGAACACTGAAGCTTTCTTT.

The chain couples TRBV6-2 or TRBV6-3 to TRBJ1-2, with D perhaps TRBD1 (5 bases). Per germline, CDR1 MNHEY and CDR2 SVGEGT. CDR3 length equals 16 residues. The V end lost 5 bases, the J end lost 2 bases, and 18 bases lay between the germline ends. Written as DNA, the CDR3 is TGTGCCAGCAGTGGGACGGCAGGGTTTCGGAACTATGGCTACACCTTC. Its protein is CASSGTAGFRNYGYTF.

This clonotype was detected ten times or more. The chain combines TRBV12-3 or TRBV12-4 with TRBJ2-4, with a tentative D call TRBD1 (6 bases). The germline V and J ends were trimmed by 6 bases and 1 base, with 16 bases remaining between them. The CDR3 has 16 residues. CDR3 amino acids: CASSRGQPGAKNIQYF. The CDR3 bases are TGTGCCAGCAGCCGAGGACAGCCGGGGGCCAAAAACATTCAGTACTTC.

The chain recombines TRBV29-1 with TRBJ2-1; 12 bases agree with TRBD2. Germline V gives CDR1 SQVTM, CDR2 ANQGSEA. The CDR3 is 15 amino acids. The ends lost 7 bases at V and 8 bases at J; junction bases unmatched: 12. This CDR3 reads CSGRRLAGESYEQFF. As DNA, the CDR3 is TGCAGCGGGAGGAGACTAGCGGGAGAGAGCTATGAGCAGTTCTTC.

The rearrangement joins TRBV9 to TRBJ2-4, with D perhaps given as TRBD1 or TRBD2 (5 bases each). V shed 3 bases and J shed 6 bases, with 19 bases lying between them. Germline V gives CDR1 SGDLS, CDR2 YYNGEE. The CDR3 sequence is 16 residues long. The CDR3 sequence is CASSEGPEPALNIQYF. The CDR3 bases are TGTGCCAGCAGCGAGGGACCGGAGCCAGCTCTAAACATTCAGTACTTC.

This chain joins TRBV29-1 and TRBJ2-1; TRBD1 might be the D (5 bases). Germline CDR1 and CDR2: SQVTM and ANQGSEA. Between the trimmed V and J ends, which lost 4 bases and 6 bases, there was a span of 16 bases. The CDR3 runs to 14 residues. Written as DNA, the CDR3 is TGCAGCGTTGTGGGGCAGGGCGTGGCCAATGAGCAGTTCTTC. This codes for CSVVGQGVANEQFF.

V and J are TRBV14 and TRBJ1-2; 10 bases match TRBD1. This CDR3 contains 17 residues. CDR1 is SGHDN, CDR2 FVKESK, per germline. Germline trimming cut 1 base from V and 5 bases from J; bases unmatched to any gene: 10. Here the CDR3 reads CASSQVGTGAFRYGYTF. CDR3 coding DNA: TGTGCCAGCAGCCAAGTGGGGACAGGGGCCTTCCGATATGGCTACACCTTC. Drawing the rest from reference TRBV14 and TRBJ1-2, the complete variable domain is EAGVTQFPSHSVIEKGQTVTLRCDPISGHDNLYWYRRVMGKEIKFLLHFVKESKQDESGMPNNRFLAERTGGTYSTLKVQPAELEDSGVYFCASSQVGTGAFRYGYTFGSGTRLTVV.

In this sample, this clonotype turned up many times. The chain is built from TRBV2 and TRBJ1-6, with D hard to call. The CDR3 is 16 amino acids. Germline CDR1 SNHLY, CDR2 FYNNEI. Trimming removed 5 bases from V and 7 bases from J, with 18 bases in between. CDR3 loop: CASSRSAGERNSPLHF. The CDR3 nucleotides are TGTGCCAGCAGTAGGTCAGCCGGGGAGCGAAATTCACCCCTCCACTTT.

V and J are TRBV5-7 and TRBJ2-3, with unresolved D. TRBV5-7 is an ORF, with its function uncertain. This CDR3 has 13 amino acids. V lost 10 bases and J lost 1, with 13 bases in between. The CDR3 sequence is CASLRQGTDTQYF. The CDR3 DNA reads TGTGCCTCCCTCAGGCAAGGCACAGATACGCAGTATTTT.

The gene calls are TRBV3-1 and TRBJ2-1; D tentatively reads TRBD1 or TRBD2 (5 bases each). Trimming stripped 4 bases from V and 3 bases from J, with 13 bases between. Germline CDR1 and CDR2: LGHDT and YNNKEL (reference sequence). The CDR3 sequence is 15 residues long. CDR3 loop: CASSRGLGVYNEQFF. DNA of the CDR3: TGTGCCAGCAGCCGGGGCCTGGGGGTCTACAATGAGCAGTTCTTC.